This is a list of T cell receptor beta chains from one sample in a study of cytomegalovirus exposure and HLA in healthy donors. TCRdb's copy holds only in-frame clones and misses some; the assay was immunoSEQ multiplex PCR. This table holds 180,000 or so clones. Sequenced sample: PBMCs. The receptor source for this set is a woman aged 18 to 35 in good health and CMV-seropositive. CDR3s leave out the opening cysteine and the closing phenylalanine or tryptophan. Fields, in order: V gene, J gene, CDR3 protein.

V gene: TRBV7-6; J gene: TRBJ1-5; CDR3 protein: ASSLAGDQPQH
V gene: TRBV9; J gene: TRBJ2-3; CDR3 protein: ASSLGQPTDTQY
V gene: TRBV7-7; J gene: TRBJ2-5; CDR3 protein: ASSLQETQY
V gene: TRBV5-1; J gene: TRBJ2-7; CDR3 protein: ASSPNHNRAYTHEQY
V gene: TRBV5-1; J gene: TRBJ2-1; CDR3 protein: ASSLSGSSYNEQF
V gene: TRBV27; J gene: TRBJ1-1; CDR3 protein: ASRTPHQGAYTEAF
V gene: TRBV21-1; J gene: TRBJ1-2; CDR3 protein: ASSKSYRLTIRSYGYT
V gene: TRBV5-4; J gene: TRBJ2-3; CDR3 protein: ASSDKGTRTDTQY
V gene: TRBV5-1; J gene: TRBJ2-3; CDR3 protein: ASSSLAGETDTQY
V gene: TRBV2; J gene: TRBJ2-1; CDR3 protein: ASRGQGYNEQF
V gene: TRBV14; J gene: TRBJ1-2; CDR3 protein: ASSQWAGPDYGYT
V gene: TRBV20-1; J gene: TRBJ2-3; CDR3 protein: SARGLDTQY
V gene: TRBV6-5; J gene: TRBJ2-7; CDR3 protein: ATSEGY
V gene: TRBV10-3; J gene: TRBJ2-3; CDR3 protein: AIRAGTGEADTQY